These 28 T cell receptor beta chains were sequenced from one sample in a study of cytomegalovirus exposure and HLA in healthy donors (dated by TCRdb to about 2017). The library was generated by the immunoSEQ multiplex PCR assay. For the multiplex PCR, a mixture combining 60 forward primers for TCR Vbeta segments and 13 reverse primers for TCR Jbeta segments was used. TCRdb mirrors the immuneACCESS table, restricted to in-frame sequences. Some clones are absent from its copies; in checked studies, under half trace to an unresolved V gene, and the reason for the others is unknown. The sample table records some 170,000 clones; about four fifths of these occur just once. The ten largest clones add up to approximately 12% of the sample. Sequencing was carried out using PBMCs. The source of these receptors is a man aged 50 to 60 in good health and CMV-seropositive.

This rearrangement joins TRBV10-3 to TRBJ1-2; TRBD1 agrees at 9 bases. Trimming at V came to 0 bases and at J to 3 bases, leaving 11 bases not matched to a gene. Per the germline V gene, CDR1 is ENHRY and CDR2 is SYGVKD. This CDR3 region has 18 residues. The CDR3 reads CAISESGRGTGRDYGYTF. The CDR3 DNA sequence: TGTGCCATCAGTGAGTCTGGTCGTGGGACAGGGAGGGACTATGGCTACACCTTC.

The chain links TRBV19 to TRBJ2-3; D not certain. The germline CDR1 and CDR2 sequences are LNHDA and SQIVND (reference sequence). The CDR3 is 13 amino acids. With 5 bases removed from V and 1 base from J, the gap between germline ends came to 7 bases. The CDR3 DNA follows: TGTGCCAGTAGTCACTCCCGCACAGATACGCAGTATTTT. This encodes CASSHSRTDTQYF.

The chain joins TRBV27 to TRBJ2-1; D perhaps matches TRBD2 (6 bases). This CDR3 is built from 15 residues. V was cut by 5 bases and J by 4 bases, with 15 bases left in between. Germline lookup yields CDR1 MNHEY and CDR2 SMNVEV (reference sequence). In nucleotides, the CDR3 is TGTGCCAGCAGTATCCTCGGCGGGAAATACAATGAGCAGTTCTTC. Protein product: CASSILGGKYNEQFF.

This clone was picked up a small number of times. The chain combines TRBV7-2 with TRBJ2-4; tentatively, D is TRBD2 (7 bases). The V and J ends lost 2 bases and 1 base respectively, with 21 bases between them. Per the germline V gene, CDR1 is SGHTA and CDR2 is FQGNSA. The CDR3 extends over 19 amino acids. The CDR3 loop reads CASSLPQGGGQSAKNIQYF. The CDR3 region has the DNA TGTGCCAGCAGCTTACCCCAAGGGGGAGGGCAATCGGCCAAAAACATTCAGTACTTC.

This clone occurred a few times. The chain has TRBV11-2 and TRBJ2-4; D is undetermined. The CDR3 has 18 residues. V was pared by 2 bases and J by 2 bases, with 19 bases between. Germline V gene data show CDR1 as SGHAT and CDR2 as FQNNGV. CDR3 loop: CASSLNSSFNITKNIQYF. The DNA for the CDR3 is TGTGCCAGCAGCTTAAACAGCAGTTTCAATATAACCAAAAACATTCAGTACTTC.

CDR3 in amino acids: CASSTGQGLNSYEQYF. CDR3 nucleotides: TGTGCCAGCAGCACCGGACAGGGGTTAAACTCCTACGAGCAGTACTTC. The V gene is TRBV5-6, the J gene TRBJ2-7; 9 bases map to TRBD1. This CDR3 has 16 residues. With 4 bases clipped from V and 0 bases from J, the junction kept 8 bases outside the gene matches. From germline, CDR1 is SGHDT and CDR2 YYEEEE.

J is TRBJ2-3 and V is TRBV7-8, with 12 bases that match TRBD2. Germline V CDR1 and CDR2: SGHVS, FQNEAQ. The CDR3 spans 17 residues. The junction had 10 bases not matched to a gene; V was cut back by 4 bases and J by 5 bases. The CDR3 loop reads CASSSGLAGLLGDTQYF. CDR3 bases: TGTGCCAGCAGCTCTGGACTAGCGGGGCTACTTGGAGATACGCAGTATTTT.

V and J are TRBV19 and TRBJ2-7; tentatively, D is TRBD1 (6 bases). Germline values: CDR1 LNHDA, CDR2 SQIVND (reference sequence). The V end was cut by 0 bases, the J end by 2 bases, with 8 bases between. The CDR3 totals 14 residues. The CDR3 spells CASSIDGTTYEQYF. DNA for the CDR3: TGTGCCAGTAGTATAGATGGGACAACCTACGAGCAGTACTTC.

The CDR3 DNA sequence: TGCGCCAGCAGCTTTCAACAGAACACTGAAGCTTTCTTT. Encoded protein: CASSFQQNTEAFF. This sequence joins TRBV5-1 and TRBJ1-1; D is uncertain. CDR3 length equals 13 residues. Trimming took 2 bases from V and 1 from J, leaving 6 bases between them. Germline V gives CDR1 SGHRS, CDR2 YFSETQ.

The rearrangement uses TRBV7-2 and TRBJ2-1, with TRBD2 matching 11 bases. The CDR3 sequence is 14 residues long. Germline CDR1 is SGHTA and CDR2 is FQGNSA. V was pared by 7 bases and J by 8 bases, with 7 bases of the junction left unmatched. The CDR3 region is CASTLSGGADEQFF. CDR3 DNA sequence: TGTGCCAGCACCCTTAGCGGGGGGGCCGATGAGCAGTTCTTC.

This sequence joins TRBV28 and TRBJ2-7; 10 nucleotides agree with TRBD1. Germline V gene sequence: CDR1 MDHEN, CDR2 SYDVKM. The CDR3 sequence is 15 residues long. V gave up 7 bases and J gave up 6 bases; unmatched junction bases: 12. For the CDR3, the DNA is TGTGCCAGCACCAAGAGGGGTAGGACAGGGGGCGAGCAGTACTTC. It is translated as CASTKRGRTGGEQYF.

The chain uses TRBV15 and TRBJ2-5; 9 nucleotides align to TRBD1. Germline loops: CDR1 LNHNV, CDR2 YYDKDF (reference sequence). The CDR3 runs to 20 residues. V shed 2 bases and J 5 bases; nucleotides not matched to a gene: 21. CDR3 amino acids: CATSRIRISTGGSARETQYF. In DNA, the CDR3 is TGTGCCACCAGCAGAATTAGGATATCAACAGGGGGCTCGGCGCGGGAGACCCAGTACTTC.

The chain uses TRBV5-5 and TRBJ1-2, with 9 bases aligning to TRBD1. Trimming cost V 2 bases and J 8 bases; bases outside gene matches: 10. There are 15 residues in the CDR3. Germline CDR1 and CDR2: SGHKS and YYEKEE (reference sequence). As DNA, the CDR3 is TGTGCCAGCAGCTTTACGACAGGGGGACGTCTCGGCTACACCTTC. Residues: CASSFTTGGRLGYTF.

The chain carries TRBV20-1 and TRBJ2-3; D unresolved. CDR1 DFQATT and CDR2 SNEGSKA come from the germline V gene (reference sequence). This CDR3 is 11 amino acids long. V shed 5 bases and J shed 6 bases, with 9 bases lying between them. CDR3 sequence reads: CSALSPDTQYF. As DNA, the CDR3 is TGCAGTGCTCTCTCCCCGGATACGCAGTATTTT.

The chain links TRBV5-8 to TRBJ2-7; no definite D call. The CDR3 is 11 amino acids. V was cut by 7 bases and J by 2 bases, with 7 bases left in between. The germline gives CDR1 SGHTS, CDR2 YDEGEE. DNA of the CDR3: TGTGCCAGCGGAGCGACCTACGAGCAGTACTTC. As protein: CASGATYEQYF.

This chain uses TRBV19 with TRBJ1-5, with 9 bases identical to TRBD1. CDR1 and CDR2 (germline): LNHDA, SQIVND (reference sequence). CDR3 size: 17 residues. V shed 4 bases, J shed 0 bases, and the junction held 7 bases outside the gene matches. CDR3 DNA: TGTGCCAGTAGTACCCCCCGGGACAGGGATAGCAATCAGCCCCAGCATTTT. It codes for CASSTPRDRDSNQPQHF.

The V gene is TRBV7-8, the J gene TRBJ2-2, with D perhaps TRBD1 (5 bases). Germline V lookup: CDR1 SGHVS, CDR2 FQNEAQ. This CDR3 has 17 residues. The V gene lost 5 bases and the J gene lost 4 bases, with 20 bases spanning the gap. CDR3 sequence: CASSVVLRQRSTGELFF. CDR3 sequence (DNA): TGTGCCAGCAGCGTAGTTTTAAGACAGAGGAGCACCGGGGAGCTGTTTTTT.

This clone was counted only a few times. V gene TRBV18 combines with J gene TRBJ2-5; D uncertain. Germline CDR1 is KGHSH and CDR2 is LQKENI. The CDR3 has 13 amino acids. Trimming stripped 2 bases from V and 1 base from J, with 5 bases between. CDR3 sequence (DNA): TGTGCCAGCTCACCATACGGCCAAGAGACCCAGTACTTC. It is translated as CASSPYGQETQYF.

The V and J genes are TRBV2 and TRBJ2-5, with 8 nucleotides matching TRBD2. Unmatched junction bases numbered 5, after V lost 6 bases and J lost 5 bases. The CDR3 has 13 amino acids. Germline V gives CDR1 SNHLY, CDR2 FYNNEI. CDR3 coding DNA: TGTGCCAGCAGACCAACGGGGGGGGAGACCCAGTACTTC. Its translation: CASRPTGGETQYF.

This rearrangement joins TRBV5-4 to TRBJ2-1; TRBD2 agrees at 7 bases. The CDR3 sequence is 15 residues long. Germline CDR1 is SGHNT and CDR2 is YYREEE (reference sequence). After removal of 4 bases from V and 1 base from J, the junction contained 5 bases not matched to a gene. The CDR3 here is CASSRDYRSYNEQFF. The CDR3 coding sequence is TGTGCCAGCAGCAGGGACTATCGTTCCTACAATGAGCAGTTCTTC.

The chain uses TRBV11-1 and TRBJ1-1, with no clear D. Germline V gene sequence: CDR1 SGHAT, CDR2 FQDESV (reference sequence). Trimming stripped 3 bases from V and 3 bases from J, with 5 bases between. This CDR3 has 12 amino acids. CDR3 bases: TGTGCCAGCAGCTTCTCGGACACTGAAGCTTTCTTT. It encodes CASSFSDTEAFF.

CDR3 in amino acids: CASSLAGTDEQYF. CDR3 bases: TGTGCCAGCAGCTTGGCAGGGACAGACGAGCAGTACTTC. The rearrangement joins TRBV5-4 to TRBJ2-7; TRBD1 agrees at 7 bases. Germline V gene sequence: CDR1 SGHNT, CDR2 YYREEE (reference sequence). This CDR3 comprises 13 residues. The V and J ends lost 0 bases and 5 bases, in that order; junction bases with no gene match: 2.

The chain has TRBV7-6 and TRBJ2-2; 8 positions match TRBD2. The CDR3 is made up of 14 amino acids. Germline V gives CDR1 SGHVS, CDR2 FNYEAQ. The trim removed 9 bases at V and 0 bases at J, leaving 3 bases unmatched. CDR3 bases: TGTGCCAGTTCGGGGGGGACGAACACCGGGGAGCTGTTTTTT. Protein: CASSGGTNTGELFF.

This chain connects TRBV29-1 to TRBJ2-1; 10 bases map to TRBD2. The germline gives CDR1 SQVTM, CDR2 ANQGSEA. CDR3 length: 13 amino acids. The J segment lost 10 bases and the V segment lost 8 bases, leaving 11 bases of the junction unmatched. As DNA, the CDR3 is TGCAGCTTTGTAATGAGCGGGGGGGGAGAGCAGTTCTTC. It is translated as CSFVMSGGGEQFF.

The rearrangement uses TRBV9 and TRBJ1-6, with D possibly matching TRBD1 (6 bases). The ends were cut back, 0 bases at V and 8 bases at J, with 12 bases in the middle. The CDR3 runs 15 residues. Germline CDR1 is SGDLS and CDR2 is YYNGEE. This chain's CDR3 is CASSVEGGGDSPLHF. CDR3 bases: TGTGCCAGCAGCGTAGAAGGAGGGGGGGATTCACCCCTCCACTTT.

This clone was recorded a few times. V and J are TRBV4-2 and TRBJ1-5; 7 bases line up with TRBD1. The CDR3 is made up of 15 amino acids. CDR1 is LGHNA and CDR2 is YNFKEQ in the germline V gene. The J segment lost 9 bases and the V segment lost 5 bases, leaving 13 bases of the junction unmatched. DNA of the CDR3: TGTGCCAGCAGCGCGGGACAGATTAATACCTTGCCCCAGCATTTT. Amino acid sequence: CASSAGQINTLPQHF.

The V gene is TRBV2, the J gene TRBJ1-1; the match to TRBD1 covers 7 bases. This CDR3 is built from 14 residues. The V gene's germline CDR1 is SNHLY and CDR2 FYNNEI. With V trimmed by 5 bases and J by 2 bases, 5 bases remained unmatched. For the CDR3, the DNA is TGTGCCAGCAGTTACGACAGGGACAACACTGAAGCTTTCTTT. Encoded protein: CASSYDRDNTEAFF. Full variable domain (remainder filled in from reference TRBV2 and TRBJ1-1): EPEVTQTPSHQVTQMGQEVILRCVPISNHLYFYWYRQILGQKVEFLVSFYNNEISEKSEIFDDQFSVERPDGSNFTLKIRSTKLEDSAMYFCASSYDRDNTEAFFGQGTRLTVV.

This chain joins TRBV4-1 and TRBJ1-3; 9 bases agree with TRBD1. The CDR3 is made up of 14 amino acids. Germline V gives CDR1 MGHRA, CDR2 YSYEKL. The V segment lost 4 bases and the J segment 7 bases; nucleotides outside the gene matches: 5. DNA of the CDR3: TGCGCCAGCAGCCTTGGACAGGGGTCGAACACCATATATTTT. Translation gives CASSLGQGSNTIYF.